The sequence of this T cell receptor (beta chain) was determined in a study of cytomegalovirus exposure and HLA in healthy donors. The method was immunoSEQ multiplex PCR; TCRdb's version includes in-frame clones alone and lacks a portion of them. Here the sample spans under 150,000 clones, roughly 90% being singletons. The germline V gene encodes CDR1 MNHEY and CDR2 SVGAGI. The CDR3 is 14 residues long. The ends were cut back, 2 bases at V and 5 bases at J, with 12 bases in the middle. Note on this clone: The target antigen is unknown.

Study-wide findings and caveats: Reports showed the classifier diagnosing cytomegalovirus status with high specificity and sensitivity. First-cohort TCR clusters tended to co-occur in the roughly 130 validation repertoires, a later analysis found. There were approximately 150 TCR beta chains listed as cytomegalovirus-associated.

The J gene is TRBJ1-1, the V gene TRBV6-5; D gene uncertain. Sequenced input: PBMCs. The sequence derives from a woman under 30 in good health and CMV-seropositive. In DNA, the CDR3 is TGTGCCAGCAGTTACGACGGGTGGTGGACTGAAGCTTTCTTT. Residues: CASSYDGWWTEAFF.